This record covers a single T cell receptor (beta chain). The entry originates in a study of monozygotic twins with inflammatory bowel disease. TCRdb reworked the 5' RACE reads into one entry per CDR3 protein, no DNA. The table for this sample gives a few hundred thousand distinct CDR3 sequences. This TCR was recovered from a human donor with ulcerative colitis or Crohn's disease, or a healthy co-twin of an affected twin (not recorded which). The specimen sequenced was blood.

CDR3 sequence: CASSLVLGESGGYTF. The chain combines TRBV7-2 with TRBJ1-2; TCRdb reports TRBD1, a call that lacks DNA to check it against. There are 15 residues in the CDR3. Germline values: CDR1 SGHTA, CDR2 FQGNSA.